These T cell receptor beta chains were read from a single sample in a study of blood T cell repertoires in COVID-19. Here immunoSEQ multiplex PCR was the method, and the copy in TCRdb shows in-frame clones only, minus some. The table records just over 300,000 clones, 70% to 90% of them present only once. The sequenced material came from PBMCs or T cells enriched from blood (not recorded which). Source of these receptors: a man younger than 40 who had recovered from COVID-19. CDR3s include the opening cysteine and the closing phenylalanine or tryptophan. Each record gives: V gene, J gene, CDR3 protein.

v_gene: TRBV7-9
j_gene: TRBJ1-3
CDR3aa: CASSSGGGNTIYF

v_gene: TRBV19
j_gene: TRBJ1-2
CDR3aa: CASIRRGTNYGYTF

v_gene: TRBV4-1
j_gene: TRBJ2-2
CDR3aa: CASSLGTGQPGELFF

v_gene: TRBV2
j_gene: TRBJ1-4
CDR3aa: CASRLTGDNEKLFF

v_gene: TRBV7-9
j_gene: TRBJ1-5
CDR3aa: CASSTQGSGNQPQHF

v_gene: TRBV7-2
j_gene: TRBJ2-7
CDR3aa: CASSSKSGGAYEQYF

v_gene: TRBV4-1
j_gene: TRBJ1-4
CDR3aa: CASRLGGGRGLNEKLFF

v_gene: TRBV29-1
j_gene: TRBJ2-6
CDR3aa: CSVELEGSGVLTF

v_gene: TRBV27
j_gene: TRBJ2-5
CDR3aa: CASSAPGQGETQYF

v_gene: TRBV5-6
j_gene: TRBJ2-1
CDR3aa: CASSLIGVLNEQFF

v_gene: TRBV12-3/TRBV12-4
j_gene: TRBJ2-5
CDR3aa: CASRQQETQYF

v_gene: TRBV6-1
j_gene: TRBJ2-5
CDR3aa: CASSERRGGPETQYF

v_gene: TRBV6-6
j_gene: TRBJ2-1
CDR3aa: CASSWMIMGSYNEQFF

v_gene: TRBV19
j_gene: TRBJ1-1
CDR3aa: CASSIVTGARTEAFF

v_gene: TRBV10-1
j_gene: TRBJ2-7
CDR3aa: CASSEGQGYEQYF

v_gene: TRBV4-3
j_gene: TRBJ2-5
CDR3aa: CASSPLAGETQYF

v_gene: TRBV10-2
j_gene: TRBJ1-5
CDR3aa: CASNSRGQGYQPQHF

v_gene: TRBV7-9
j_gene: TRBJ1-6
CDR3aa: CASSPSGMNSPLHF

v_gene: TRBV6-5
j_gene: TRBJ1-2
CDR3aa: CASRQDLNYGYTF

v_gene: TRBV11-2
j_gene: TRBJ2-7
CDR3aa: CASSHRDRFTYEQYF

v_gene: TRBV12-3/TRBV12-4
j_gene: TRBJ2-7
CDR3aa: CASTLGLAGERDF

v_gene: TRBV9
j_gene: TRBJ2-3
CDR3aa: CASSVAERGGADTQYF

v_gene: TRBV6-2/TRBV6-3
j_gene: TRBJ2-7
CDR3aa: CASSSNSYEQYF

v_gene: TRBV4-1
j_gene: TRBJ1-5
CDR3aa: CASSQDSYRVNQPQHF

v_gene: TRBV18
j_gene: TRBJ2-1
CDR3aa: CASSPLGTGGYNEQFF

v_gene: TRBV6-6
j_gene: TRBJ1-4
CDR3aa: CASSGLDEKLFF

v_gene: TRBV30
j_gene: TRBJ1-5
CDR3aa: CAWSRDSNQPQHF

v_gene: TRBV10-3
j_gene: TRBJ1-2
CDR3aa: CAISGYEGRGGYTF

v_gene: TRBV10-3
j_gene: TRBJ1-1
CDR3aa: CAIRGETGNTEAFF

v_gene: TRBV5-6
j_gene: TRBJ2-7
CDR3aa: CASSANRGEQYF

v_gene: TRBV18
j_gene: TRBJ2-7
CDR3aa: CASSPDSYEQYF

v_gene: TRBV29-1
j_gene: TRBJ1-4
CDR3aa: CSVLAEGTGMFELFF

v_gene: TRBV5-1
j_gene: TRBJ2-7
CDR3aa: CASSLELGGFGEQYF

v_gene: TRBV3-1/TRBV3-2
j_gene: TRBJ2-2
CDR3aa: CASSQPTGQGRVGELFF

v_gene: TRBV6-5
j_gene: TRBJ2-2
CDR3aa: CASSYYSGIDGELFF

v_gene: TRBV3-1/TRBV3-2
j_gene: TRBJ1-1
CDR3aa: CASRGNTEAFF

v_gene: TRBV7-2
j_gene: TRBJ1-6
CDR3aa: CASSLGQGAHSPLHF

v_gene: TRBV9
j_gene: TRBJ1-1
CDR3aa: CASSETGTEAFF

v_gene: TRBV12-3/TRBV12-4
j_gene: TRBJ1-5
CDR3aa: CASSGYGQPQHF

v_gene: TRBV5-4
j_gene: TRBJ1-1
CDR3aa: CASSLPFVEAFF

v_gene: TRBV25-1
j_gene: TRBJ1-2
CDR3aa: CASSSTGTGFLYGYTF

v_gene: TRBV5-6
j_gene: TRBJ1-2
CDR3aa: CASSLALGQGANYGYTF

v_gene: TRBV4-1
j_gene: TRBJ1-2
CDR3aa: CASSQRQDYYGYTF

v_gene: TRBV3-1/TRBV3-2
j_gene: TRBJ1-2
CDR3aa: CASSPDRDDGYTF

v_gene: TRBV5-1
j_gene: TRBJ2-5
CDR3aa: CASSLAGTTQETQYF

v_gene: TRBV3-1/TRBV3-2
j_gene: TRBJ1-1
CDR3aa: CASSQGAIEAFF

v_gene: TRBV4-1
j_gene: TRBJ1-2
CDR3aa: CASSQPTVNYGYTF

v_gene: TRBV5-6
j_gene: TRBJ2-7
CDR3aa: CASSFRGVYVEQYF

v_gene: TRBV2
j_gene: TRBJ1-1
CDR3aa: CASSERGSTEAFF

v_gene: TRBV2
j_gene: TRBJ1-2
CDR3aa: CASINRQGHGYTF

v_gene: TRBV7-9
j_gene: TRBJ2-7
CDR3aa: CASSLAPSSYEQYF

v_gene: TRBV6-6
j_gene: TRBJ2-1
CDR3aa: CASSLAGQYNEQFF

v_gene: TRBV12-5
j_gene: TRBJ1-3
CDR3aa: CASGPEGGGNTIYF

v_gene: TRBV4-2
j_gene: TRBJ2-7
CDR3aa: CASSQASGTGVSYEQYF

v_gene: TRBV9
j_gene: TRBJ1-1
CDR3aa: CASSRGGTGLTEAFF

v_gene: TRBV30
j_gene: TRBJ1-3
CDR3aa: CAWDRDYSGNTIYF

v_gene: TRBV9
j_gene: TRBJ2-2
CDR3aa: CASSVDGQGYVGELFF